The sequence of this TCR beta chain was determined in a study of radiotherapy plus CTLA-4 blockade in lung cancer. Libraries were prepared by immunoSEQ multiplex PCR; TCRdb keeps only in-frame clonotypes and omits some of them. The sample yields about 73,000 clones, about nine tenths seen once. This CDR3 region has 16 residues. Germline CDR1 is GTSNPN and CDR2 is SVGIG (reference sequence). The V end was cut by 0 bases, the J end by 1 base, with 15 bases between. The sequence was obtained from a human donor with non-small cell lung cancer that progressed on radiotherapy plus ipilimumab. V is TRBV30 and J is TRBJ1-1; D is unclear. Sequenced material: peripheral blood, taken from a patient treated with radiotherapy plus ipilimumab. CDR3 coding DNA: TGTGCCTGGAGTGTACTTTTTTCGATAGAGAACACTGAAGCTTTCTTT. Encoded protein: CAWSVLFSIENTEAFF.